These 20 T cell receptor beta chains came from one sample sequenced in a study of cytomegalovirus exposure and HLA in healthy donors. Primers for the PCR totalled 60 Vbeta and 13 Jbeta. Clones were sequenced by immunoSEQ multiplex PCR, and TCRdb holds only the in-frame ones, with some missing. Among tens of thousands of clones, around 77% were seen once, and the ten largest hold roughly 3.5%. The sample was PBMCs. The receptors derive from a man under 40 in good health and CMV-seronegative.

The rearrangement links TRBV2 to TRBJ2-7, with D possibly being TRBD2 (5 bases). The CDR3 is made up of 14 amino acids. The ends were cut back, 3 bases at V and 2 bases at J, with 11 bases in the middle. Per germline, CDR1 SNHLY and CDR2 FYNNEI. CDR3 in DNA: TGTGCCAGCAGTGAGAGGGAACTCCCCTACGAGCAGTACTTC. This codes for CASSERELPYEQYF.

The chain employs TRBV2 and TRBJ1-1; a possible D gene is TRBD1 (5 bases). This CDR3 has 15 amino acids. Germline loops: CDR1 SNHLY, CDR2 FYNNEI. The germline V and J ends were trimmed by 4 bases and 3 bases, with 15 bases remaining between them. CDR3 sequence reads: CASSVLGGGDTEAFF. CDR3 nucleotides: TGTGCCAGCAGTGTTCTCGGGGGAGGGGACACTGAAGCTTTCTTT.

The chain uses TRBV7-2 and TRBJ1-1, with a tentative D call TRBD1 (5 bases). The CDR3 runs to 15 residues. The V gene lost 5 bases and the J gene lost 2 bases, with 15 bases spanning the gap. Germline V gives CDR1 SGHTA, CDR2 FQGNSA. CDR3 sequence: CASSLWGGANTEAFF. The DNA of the CDR3 is TGTGCCAGCAGCCTTTGGGGAGGGGCAAACACTGAAGCTTTCTTT.

This clone was detected only a few times. The chain uses TRBV10-1 and TRBJ1-4; possible D gene TRBD1, 6 bases. CDR1 and CDR2 from the germline V gene are WNHNN and SYGVQD (reference sequence). The V end was cut by 4 bases, the J end by 8 bases, with 11 bases between. This CDR3 has 13 residues. Here the CDR3 DNA reads TGCGCCAGCAGTGGACAGGCCGGGGAAAAACTGTTTTTT. Translation: CASSGQAGEKLFF.

The chain carries TRBV30 and TRBJ2-5; 7 nucleotides align to TRBD2. CDR1 and CDR2 from the germline V gene are GTSNPN and SVGIG (reference sequence). V lost 5 bases and J lost 5; bases outside the gene matches: 5. The CDR3 has 12 residues. The CDR3 loop reads CAWGLGLETQYF. The CDR3 coding sequence is TGTGCCTGGGGACTAGGGTTGGAGACCCAGTACTTC. Full variable domain (outside the CDR3, taken from reference TRBV30 and TRBJ2-5): SQTIHQWPATLVQPVGSPLSLECTVEGTSNPNLYWYRQAAGRGLQLLFYSVGIGQISSEVPQNLSASRPQDRQFILSSKKLLLSDSGFYLCAWGLGLETQYFGPGTRLLVL.

This rearrangement joins TRBV25-1 to TRBJ2-4; TRBD2 matches 7 bases. The CDR3 has 17 residues. Germline V gene sequence: CDR1 MGHDK, CDR2 SYGVNS. V lost 2 bases and J lost 6; bases outside the gene matches: 13. CDR3 sequence (DNA): TGTGCCAGCAGTGAAGGGGGAGGGGTTTTCTTCAGAAACATTCAGTACTTC. Protein product: CASSEGGGVFFRNIQYF. Using reference TRBV25-1 and TRBJ2-4 for the parts outside the CDR3, the full variable domain is EADIYQTPRYLVIGTGKKITLECSQTMGHDKMYWYQQDPGMELHLIHYSYGVNSTEKGDLSSESTVSRIRTEHFPLTLESARPSHTSQYLCASSEGGGVFFRNIQYFGAGTRLSVL.

In this sample, this clone turned up a few times. The gene calls are TRBV28 and TRBJ1-5; weak D call: TRBD1 (5 bases). Germline-derived CDR1 and CDR2 are MDHEN and SYDVKM. There are 14 residues in the CDR3. V gave up 5 bases and J gave up 7 bases, with 15 bases separating them. CDR3 DNA: TGTGCCAGCAGTCTCGATGCCCAGGGACAGCCCCAGCATTTT. As protein: CASSLDAQGQPQHF.

The CDR3 nucleotides read TGCGCCAGCAGTTCACCGGGGGGCCAAGAGACCCAGTACTTC. Translating it yields CASSSPGGQETQYF. The V and J genes are TRBV10-2 and TRBJ2-5; the match to TRBD2 covers 7 bases. Trimming cost V 5 bases and J 1 base; bases outside gene matches: 4. In germline, CDR1 is WSHSY, CDR2 SAAADI. CDR3 length: 14 amino acids.

The rearrangement joins TRBV5-1 to TRBJ1-5, with 10 bases lining up with TRBD1. From germline, CDR1 is SGHRS and CDR2 YFSETQ. CDR3 size: 15 residues. The junction had 5 bases not matched to a gene; V was cut back by 8 bases and J by 0 bases. The CDR3 bases are TGCGCCAGGGGACAGGGGTGGGTTAGCAATCAGCCCCAGCATTTT. This encodes CARGQGWVSNQPQHF. The full variable domain, completed using reference TRBV5-1 and TRBJ1-5, is KAGVTQTPRYLIKTRGQQVTLSCSPISGHRSVSWYQQTPGQGLQFLFEYFSETQRNKGNFPGRFSGRQFSNSRSEMNVSTLELGDSALYLCARGQGWVSNQPQHFGDGTRLSIL.

The chain employs TRBV9 and TRBJ1-2; D remains ambiguous. The CDR3 extends over 13 amino acids. Trimming shortened V by 0 bases and J by 4 bases, and 7 bases separated the two germline ends. Germline V gives CDR1 SGDLS, CDR2 YYNGEE. This CDR3 reads CASSVDVGYGYTF. The DNA of the CDR3 is TGTGCCAGCAGCGTAGACGTCGGCTATGGCTACACCTTC.

The rearrangement uses TRBV29-1 and TRBJ2-5; D is possibly TRBD1 (6 bases). Judging by the DNA end, TRBJ2-7 fits better; the J call may be wrong. This CDR3 is built from 12 residues. Germline loops: CDR1 SQVTM, CDR2 ANQGSEA. CDR3 protein: CSASGDPLEQYF. In nucleotides, the CDR3 is TGCAGCGCGTCAGGGGACCCCCTCGAGCAGTACTTC.

V gene TRBV7-6 combines with J gene TRBJ1-2; 9 bases fit TRBD1. Germline CDR1 SGHVS, CDR2 FNYEAQ. This CDR3 has 18 residues. The trim removed 3 bases at V and 4 bases at J, leaving 15 bases unmatched. The CDR3 DNA sequence: TGTGCCAGCAGCTTCCGGATCTCACCGGGACAGGGAACCTATGGCTACACCTTC. This encodes CASSFRISPGQGTYGYTF. Drawing the rest from reference TRBV7-6 and TRBJ1-2, the complete variable domain is GAGVSQSPRYKVTKRGQDVALRCDPISGHVSLYWYRQALGQGPEFLTYFNYEAQQDKSGLPNDRFSAERPEGSISTLTIQRTEQRDSAMYRCASSFRISPGQGTYGYTFGSGTRLTVV.

This rearrangement joins TRBV2 to TRBJ1-4; 10 bases match TRBD1. The CDR3 is 14 residues long. V dropped 6 bases and J dropped 6; count of bases not matched to a gene: 4. In germline, CDR1 is SNHLY, CDR2 FYNNEI. The chain's CDR3 is CASSRGQGYEKLFF. The CDR3 DNA sequence: TGTGCCAGCAGCCGGGGACAGGGGTATGAAAAACTGTTTTTT.

The CDR3 is CASSISSSGSTSSYNEQFF. CDR3 bases: TGTGCCAGTAGTATTTCGTCTAGCGGGAGTACCAGCTCCTACAATGAGCAGTTCTTC. V is TRBV19 and J is TRBJ2-1, with 10 positions matching TRBD2. The CDR3 sequence is 19 residues long. Losses at the gene ends were 3 bases for V and 0 bases for J; bases not matched to a gene: 11. Germline V CDR1 and CDR2: LNHDA, SQIVND (reference sequence). The full variable domain, rest sourced from reference TRBV19 and TRBJ2-1, is DGGITQSPKYLFRKEGQNVTLSCEQNLNHDAMYWYRQDPGQGLRLIYYSQIVNDFQKGDIAEGYSVSREKKESFPLTVTSAQKNPTAFYLCASSISSSGSTSSYNEQFFGPGTRLTVL.

Comment on this clone: At one end, the junction sequence differs from germline, possibly due to a read error. The gene calls are TRBV7-9 and TRBJ2-1; TRBD1 matches at 8 bases. The CDR3 has 17 amino acids. Germline CDR1 is SEHNR and CDR2 is FQNEAQ (reference sequence). Here the CDR3 DNA reads TGTTCCAGCAGCTTAATTTCGGCAGGGGGCGACTACAATGAGCAGTTCTTC. The encoded protein is CSSSLISAGGDYNEQFF.

This clone appeared once. The V call is TRBV28, the J call TRBJ2-3; TRBD2 matches at 9 bases. The germline V gene has CDR1 MDHEN and CDR2 SYDVKM. The V gene end was trimmed by 5 bases and the J gene end by 5 bases; junction bases not matched to a gene: 2. The CDR3 runs 13 residues. CDR3 protein: CASSQAGGDTQYF. In DNA form, the CDR3 reads TGTGCCAGCAGTCAAGCGGGAGGAGATACGCAGTATTTT.

The chain is built from TRBV6-6 and TRBJ1-5; the D is unclear. The CDR3 is made up of 14 amino acids. Germline CDR1 is MNHNY and CDR2 is SVGAGI (reference sequence). V lost 7 bases and J 0 bases, leaving 10 bases between the germline ends. CDR3 amino acids: CASNKEDSNQPQHF. The CDR3 nucleotides are TGTGCCAGCAACAAAGAGGATAGCAATCAGCCCCAGCATTTT.

For this clone: One end of the junction is discordant with germline, which a read error may explain. The genes are TRBV7-9 and TRBJ2-5; D might be TRBD1 (6 bases). CDR1 and CDR2 from the germline V gene are SEHNR and FQNEAQ (reference sequence). The CDR3 loop spans 14 amino acids. The CDR3 nucleotides read TGTTCCAGCAGCTTAGGGACATACCAAGAGACCCAGTACTTC. This codes for CSSSLGTYQETQYF.

This chain links TRBV5-4 with TRBJ1-6; 10 bases match TRBD1. Germline CDR1 is SGHNT and CDR2 is YYREEE (reference sequence). The CDR3 extends over 17 amino acids. Trimming took 3 bases from V and 3 from J; bases not matched to a gene: 6. In nucleotides, the CDR3 is TGTGCCAGCAGCTGGGGACAGGGGAACCACTATAATTCACCCCTCCACTTT. Translation: CASSWGQGNHYNSPLHF.

J is TRBJ2-5 and V is TRBV5-6; 9 bases map to TRBD2. This CDR3 is built from 13 residues. Trimming at V came to 7 bases and at J to 2 bases, leaving 3 bases not matched to a gene. CDR1 is SGHDT, CDR2 YYEEEE, per germline. The CDR3 bases are TGTGCCAGCGTGCTAGCGGGGCAAGAGACCCAGTACTTC. It encodes CASVLAGQETQYF. The complete variable domain, with remaining parts taken from reference TRBV5-6 and TRBJ2-5, reads DAGVTQSPTHLIKTRGQQVTLRCSPKSGHDTVSWYQQALGQGPQFIFQYYEEEERQRGNFPDRFSGHQFPNYSSELNVNALLLGDSALYLCASVLAGQETQYFGPGTRLLVL.